This T cell receptor beta chain originates from a study of blood T cell repertoires in COVID-19. Trimming took 1 base from V and 7 from J; bases not matched to a gene: 7. Per germline, CDR1 MGHRA and CDR2 YSYEKL. This CDR3 contains 15 residues. Profiling relied on immunoSEQ multiplex PCR, and the TCRdb table lists in-frame clones only, not all of them. Of about 240,000 clones in the sample, just under 85% are singletons; the top ten hold 5.5% to 8%. The source material was peripheral blood. This TCR was sampled from a woman aged 60 to 75 with active or convalescent COVID-19. V and J are TRBV4-1 and TRBJ2-3; 8 bases match TRBD2. The CDR3 nucleotides read TGCGCCAGCAGCCAAGTGGGACTAGGAGTAAATACGCAGTATTTT. This sequence encodes CASSQVGLGVNTQYF.